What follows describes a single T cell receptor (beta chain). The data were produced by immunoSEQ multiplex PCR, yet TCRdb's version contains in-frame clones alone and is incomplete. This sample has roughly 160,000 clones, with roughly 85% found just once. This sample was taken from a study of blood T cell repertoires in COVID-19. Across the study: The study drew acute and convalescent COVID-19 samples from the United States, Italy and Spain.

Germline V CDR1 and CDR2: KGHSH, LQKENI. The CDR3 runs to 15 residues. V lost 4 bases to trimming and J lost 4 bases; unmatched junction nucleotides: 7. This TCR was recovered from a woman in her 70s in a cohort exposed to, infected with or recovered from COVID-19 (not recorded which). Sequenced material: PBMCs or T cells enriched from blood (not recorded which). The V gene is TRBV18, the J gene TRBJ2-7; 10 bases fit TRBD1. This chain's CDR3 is CASSRGTGEVYEQYF. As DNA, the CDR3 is TGTGCCAGCTCACGGGGGACAGGGGAGGTTTACGAGCAGTACTTC.